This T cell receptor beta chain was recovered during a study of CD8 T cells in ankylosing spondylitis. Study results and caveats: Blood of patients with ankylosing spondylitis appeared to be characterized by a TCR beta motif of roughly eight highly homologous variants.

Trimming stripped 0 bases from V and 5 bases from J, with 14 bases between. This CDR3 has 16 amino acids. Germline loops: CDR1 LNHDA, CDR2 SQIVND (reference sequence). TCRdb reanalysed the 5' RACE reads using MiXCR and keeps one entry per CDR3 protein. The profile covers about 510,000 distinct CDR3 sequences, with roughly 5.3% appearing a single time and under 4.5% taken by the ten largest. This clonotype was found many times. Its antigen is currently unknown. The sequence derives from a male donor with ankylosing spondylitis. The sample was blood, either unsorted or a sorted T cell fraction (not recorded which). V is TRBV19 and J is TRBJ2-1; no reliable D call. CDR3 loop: CASSIDDFGYNNEQFF. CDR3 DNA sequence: TGTGCCAGTAGTATAGACGACTTCGGCTACAACAATGAGCAGTTCTTC.